Below are 17 T cell receptor beta chains sequenced from a single sample in a study of T cell clonality in common variable immunodeficiency. Sequencing was performed with immunoSEQ multiplex PCR; in TCRdb, only in-frame clones are kept and a portion is missing. The sample yields about 37,000 clones, without any singletons. The sequenced material came from peripheral blood mononuclear cells. These receptor sequences come from a person between 18 and 75 years old in good health.

In the case of this clone: A far larger clone differs by one base, so this is likely a read error. Read coverage stops 3 residues before the CDR3 terminus; the germline J gene supplies the remainder. The chain has TRBV7-7 and TRBJ2-3; D may be TRBD2 (5 bases). Germline loops: CDR1 SSHAT, CDR2 FNYEAQ (reference sequence). The CDR3 runs 13 residues. The sequenced CDR3 bases are TGTGCTAGCAGCCAAATGCCACTAGGTACG. Its translation is CASSQMPLGT. The complete CDR3 sequence is CASSQMPLGTQYF.

This clone was found many times. The read comes to an end 3 residues before the CDR3 does, leaving the germline J gene to fill in the end. The chain carries TRBV4-1 and TRBJ2-7; D possibly corresponds to TRBD1 (6 bases). The CDR3 length is 15 residues. V lost 0 bases and J lost 3, with 12 bases in between. Germline V gives CDR1 MGHRA, CDR2 YSYEKL. The DNA read from the CDR3 is TGCGCCAGCAGCCAAGAAGGACAGCTAAGCTACGAG. Protein product: CASSQEGQLSYE. The CDR3 as a whole reads CASSQEGQLSYEQYF.

This clone was counted ten times or more. Read coverage stops 3 residues before the CDR3 terminus; the germline J gene supplies the remainder. This sequence joins TRBV10-2 and TRBJ1-1, with D unclear. V dropped 3 bases and J dropped 0 bases, with 8 bases sitting between them. The CDR3 consists of 14 residues. Germline CDR1 WSHSY, CDR2 SAAADI. The part of the CDR3 DNA that was read is TGCGCCAGCAGTGAAAACTTCATGAACACTGAA. Amino acids: CASSENFMNTE. The whole CDR3 region reads CASSENFMNTEAFF.

Comments on this clone: It differs at one base from a far larger clone, so likely a read error. The CDR3 goes on 3 residues after the read ends, and that part is filled in from the germline J gene. This sample includes further DNA sequences coding for the same CDR3. The V call is TRBV19, the J call TRBJ1-2; a possible D gene is TRBD1 (5 bases). The germline gives CDR1 LNHDA, CDR2 SQIVND (reference sequence). The CDR3 consists of 13 residues. CDR3 bases read: TGCGCCAGTACAAAGGGGCCTAACTATGGC. Protein: CASTKGPNYG. The whole CDR3 region reads CASTKGPNYGYTF.

This clone showed up just a few times. Read data end 3 residues before the CDR3 end; the end is taken from the germline J gene. V usage is TRBV10-2 and J usage is TRBJ1-1; D gene ambiguous. The CDR3 is 12 residues long. Germline loops: CDR1 WSHSY, CDR2 SAAADI. The covered CDR3 bases are TGCGCCAGCAGTGCCTTCCGTGTTAGC. It translates to CASSAFRVS. The entire CDR3 protein is CASSAFRVSAFF.

This clone showed up many times. The DNA ends 3 residues before the CDR3 does, and the rest of the CDR3 is filled in from the germline J gene. This chain joins TRBV20-1 and TRBJ2-2, with 8 nucleotides matching TRBD1. Per germline, CDR1 DFQATT and CDR2 SNEGSKA (reference sequence). V lost 0 bases to trimming and J lost 3 bases; unmatched junction nucleotides: 3. The CDR3 loop spans 15 amino acids. The CDR3 sequence: CSARDNRGYTGELFF. CDR3 DNA, as far as it was read: TGCAGTGCTAGAGATAACAGGGGGTACACCGGGGAG.

This clone was counted at least ten times. The read stops 3 residues short of the end of the CDR3; the missing end is completed from the germline J gene. The genes are TRBV6-2 or TRBV6-3 and TRBJ1-5; D is unclear. Trimming shortened V by 8 bases and J by 7 bases, and 18 bases separated the two germline ends. Germline CDR1 is MNHEY and CDR2 is SVGEGT. The CDR3 covers 14 residues. Incomplete CDR3 DNA: TGTGCCAGCGAATCCCGGGTCCTTAGGCAGCCC. It encodes CASESRVLRQP. The whole CDR3 reads CASESRVLRQPQHF.

Many counts were recorded for this clone. The CDR3 here is CASSATTGAGYTF. CDR3 DNA, as far as it was read: TGTGCCAGCAGCGCAACGACAGGGGCTGGC. The chain employs TRBV7-9 and TRBJ1-2; 8 bases align to TRBD1. Coverage ceases 3 residues before the CDR3 finishes, and the germline J gene fills in the end. With V trimmed by 5 bases and J by 7 bases, 6 bases remained unmatched. The CDR3 runs to 13 residues. CDR1 is SEHNR and CDR2 is FQNEAQ in the germline V gene (reference sequence).

This clone occurred a few times. Read coverage stops 3 residues before the CDR3 terminus; the germline J gene supplies the remainder. This chain joins TRBV11-2 and TRBJ1-2; the match to TRBD1 covers 8 bases. Germline values: CDR1 SGHAT, CDR2 FQNNGV. The V gene end was trimmed by 5 bases and the J gene end by 5 bases; junction bases not matched to a gene: 7. CDR3 length equals 14 residues. The sequenced part of the CDR3 DNA is TGTGCCAGCAGCATAACCGGGACAGGATATGGC. Encoded protein: CASSITGTGYG. The full CDR3 protein reads CASSITGTGYGYTF.

This clone was seen more than once but under ten times. Read coverage stops 3 residues before the CDR3 terminus; the germline J gene supplies the remainder. This chain uses TRBV27 with TRBJ2-5; D possibly corresponds to TRBD1 (6 bases). Looked up from germline, CDR1 is MNHEY and CDR2 is SMNVEV (reference sequence). The CDR3 is 19 residues long. V lost 2 bases to trimming and J lost 6 bases, with 28 bases between them. The sequenced part of the CDR3 DNA is TGTGCCAGCAGTTTACGCTTCCTCACCGCCTCGGACAGAGGAAAGACC. This translates into CASSLRFLTASDRGKT. In full, the CDR3 reads CASSLRFLTASDRGKTQYF.

This clone was seen ten or more times. The CDR3 end is not reached by the read, which stops 3 residues before it; the germline J gene fills it in. The rearrangement links TRBV5-4 to TRBJ1-1; 7 bases map to TRBD1. The CDR3 is made up of 15 amino acids. Germline assignment: CDR1 SGHNT and CDR2 YYREEE (reference sequence). J was trimmed by 2 bases and V by 2 bases; bases with no gene match: 6. CDR3 DNA, as far as it was read: TGTGCCAGCAGCTTTTTCGTAGGGGGCAACACTGAA. This gives the protein CASSFFVGGNTE. The full CDR3 protein reads CASSFFVGGNTEAFF.

This clone was picked up many times. At one end the junction does not follow the germline gene, possibly because of a read error. The DNA ends 3 residues before the CDR3 does, and the rest of the CDR3 is filled in from the germline J gene. This chain joins TRBV4-2 and TRBJ2-5; D possibly corresponds to TRBD2 (5 bases). The V gene's germline CDR1 is LGHNA and CDR2 YNFKEQ. There are 14 residues in the CDR3. The CDR3 region is CASSRQLESETQYF. Partial CDR3 DNA: TGCGCCAGCAGCCGACAACTAGAGTCAGAGACC.

This clone was counted at least ten times. At one end the junction does not follow the germline gene, possibly because of a read error. The sequenced fragment ends 3 residues before the CDR3 boundary, so the rest is inferred from the germline J gene. The chain carries TRBV4-2 and TRBJ1-2; the D is unclear. The CDR3 spans 17 residues. Germline V gives CDR1 LGHNA, CDR2 YNFKEQ. Incomplete CDR3 DNA: TGCGCCAGCAGCCAGGTTCTTAGCCCCGGGTCTAACTATGGC. Protein sequence: CASSQVLSPGSNYG. The CDR3 in its entirety is CASSQVLSPGSNYGYTF.

In its sample, this clone was seen many times. The CDR3 extends 3 residues past the end of the read, so its final part is completed from the germline J gene. This chain connects TRBV7-9 to TRBJ1-5; no clear D gene. This CDR3 is 13 amino acids long. V was clipped by 4 bases and J by 5 bases, with 9 bases between them. In germline, CDR1 is SEHNR, CDR2 FQNEAQ (reference sequence). CDR3 region: CASSSSGDQPQHF. CDR3 DNA, as far as it was read: TGTGCCAGCAGCTCTTCCGGGGATCAGCCC.

This clone was counted ten times or more. The read falls 3 residues short of the CDR3 end, and the missing part is taken from the germline J gene. The chain couples TRBV6-2 or TRBV6-3 to TRBJ2-2; D is ambiguous. Trimming removed 6 bases at V and 1 base at J, with 6 bases between. This CDR3 has 13 residues. Germline CDR1 reads MNHEY; CDR2 reads SVGEGT. CDR3 DNA, as far as it was read: TGTGCCAGCAGCGACTGGAACACCGGGGAG. It is translated as CASSDWNTGE. Given in full, the CDR3 is CASSDWNTGELFF.

There are many counts of this clone. The observed sequence ends 3 residues before the CDR3 terminus, with the missing tail filled in from the germline J gene. V is TRBV5-6 and J is TRBJ2-7; no definite D call. From germline, CDR1 is SGHDT and CDR2 YYEEEE. This CDR3 spans 13 amino acids. The V and J ends lost 0 bases and 0 bases respectively, with 4 bases between them. The CDR3 sequence: CASSLANSYEQYF. The covered CDR3 bases are TGTGCCAGCAGCTTGGCTAACTCCTACGAG.

This clone was seen ten or more times. The read falls 3 residues short of the CDR3 end, and the missing part is taken from the germline J gene. V and J are TRBV10-3 and TRBJ2-2; 14 bases line up with TRBD2. The V segment lost 6 bases and the J segment 3 bases; nucleotides outside the gene matches: 6. CDR1 is ENHRY, CDR2 SYGVKD, per germline. This CDR3 has 17 residues. CDR3 loop: CAIRPTSGRADTGELFF. CDR3 bases read: TGTGCCATCAGGCCGACTAGCGGGAGGGCCGACACCGGGGAG.